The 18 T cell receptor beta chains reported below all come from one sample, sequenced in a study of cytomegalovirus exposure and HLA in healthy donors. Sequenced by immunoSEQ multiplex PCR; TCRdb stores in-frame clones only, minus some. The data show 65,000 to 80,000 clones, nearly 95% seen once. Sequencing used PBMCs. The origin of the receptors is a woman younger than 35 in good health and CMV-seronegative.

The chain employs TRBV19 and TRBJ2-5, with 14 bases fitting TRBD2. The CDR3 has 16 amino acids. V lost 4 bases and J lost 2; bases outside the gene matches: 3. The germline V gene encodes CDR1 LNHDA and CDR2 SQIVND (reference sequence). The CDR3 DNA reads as TGTGCCAGTAGTACCGGACTAGCGGGAGGACAAGAGACCCAGTACTTC. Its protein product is CASSTGLAGGQETQYF.

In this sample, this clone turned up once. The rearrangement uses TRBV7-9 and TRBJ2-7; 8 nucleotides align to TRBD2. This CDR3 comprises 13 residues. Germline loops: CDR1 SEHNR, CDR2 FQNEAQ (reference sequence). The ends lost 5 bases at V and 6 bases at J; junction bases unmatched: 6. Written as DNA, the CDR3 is TGTGCCAGCAGCCTCGGACTAGCTGTCGAGCAGTACTTC. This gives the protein CASSLGLAVEQYF.

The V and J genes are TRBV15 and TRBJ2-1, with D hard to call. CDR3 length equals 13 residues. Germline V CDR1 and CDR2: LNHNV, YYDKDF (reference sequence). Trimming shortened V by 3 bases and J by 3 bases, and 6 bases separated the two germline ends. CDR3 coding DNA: TGTGCCACCAGCAGGAACATCTACAATGAGCAGTTCTTC. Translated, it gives CATSRNIYNEQFF.

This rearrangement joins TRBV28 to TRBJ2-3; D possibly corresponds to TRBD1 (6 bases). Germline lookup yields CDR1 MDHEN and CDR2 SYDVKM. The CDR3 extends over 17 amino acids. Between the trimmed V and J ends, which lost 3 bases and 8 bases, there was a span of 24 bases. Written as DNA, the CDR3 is TGTGCCAGCAGTTTCTTCCGGGACACAACTTTACGAGTTACGCAGTATTTT. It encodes CASSFFRDTTLRVTQYF.

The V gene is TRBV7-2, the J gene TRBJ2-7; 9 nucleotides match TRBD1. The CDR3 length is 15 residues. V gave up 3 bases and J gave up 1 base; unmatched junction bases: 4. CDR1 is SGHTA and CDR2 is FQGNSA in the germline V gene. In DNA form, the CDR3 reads TGTGCCAGCAGCTTGGGACAGGGCTTTTCCTACGAGCAGTACTTC. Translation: CASSLGQGFSYEQYF.

In DNA, the CDR3 is TGTGCCAGCAGGGGTAGCGGGGCCTACAATGAGCAGTTCTTC. As protein: CASRGSGAYNEQFF. The chain joins TRBV7-3 to TRBJ2-1; 8 positions match TRBD2. The V and J ends lost 6 bases and 2 bases, in that order; junction bases with no gene match: 3. CDR1 is SGHTA and CDR2 is FQGTGA in the germline V gene. CDR3 size: 14 residues.

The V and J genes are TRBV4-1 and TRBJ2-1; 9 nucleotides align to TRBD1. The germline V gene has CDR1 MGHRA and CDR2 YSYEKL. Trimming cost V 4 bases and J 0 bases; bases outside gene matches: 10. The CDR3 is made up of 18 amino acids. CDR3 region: CASSRDRDQRSSYNEQFF. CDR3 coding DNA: TGCGCCAGCAGCCGGGACAGGGACCAAAGAAGCTCCTACAATGAGCAGTTCTTC.

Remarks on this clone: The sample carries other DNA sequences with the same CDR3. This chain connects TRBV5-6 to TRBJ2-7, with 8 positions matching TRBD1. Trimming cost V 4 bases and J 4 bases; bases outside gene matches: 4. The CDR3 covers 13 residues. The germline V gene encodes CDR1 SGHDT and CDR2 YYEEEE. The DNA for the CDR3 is TGTGCCAGCAGCCCGGACAGGGCTTACGAGCAGTACTTC. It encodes CASSPDRAYEQYF.

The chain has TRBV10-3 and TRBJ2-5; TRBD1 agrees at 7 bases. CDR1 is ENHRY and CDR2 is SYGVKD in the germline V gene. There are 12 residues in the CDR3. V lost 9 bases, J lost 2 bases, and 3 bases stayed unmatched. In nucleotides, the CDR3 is TGTGCCATACAGGGGAATCAAGAGACCCAGTACTTC. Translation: CAIQGNQETQYF.

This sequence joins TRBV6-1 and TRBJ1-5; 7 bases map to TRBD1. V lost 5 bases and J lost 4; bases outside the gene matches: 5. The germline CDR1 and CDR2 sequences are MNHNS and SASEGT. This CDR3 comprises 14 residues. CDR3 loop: CASSLDRVNQPQHF. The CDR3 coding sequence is TGTGCCAGCAGTCTTGACAGGGTGAATCAGCCCCAGCATTTT.

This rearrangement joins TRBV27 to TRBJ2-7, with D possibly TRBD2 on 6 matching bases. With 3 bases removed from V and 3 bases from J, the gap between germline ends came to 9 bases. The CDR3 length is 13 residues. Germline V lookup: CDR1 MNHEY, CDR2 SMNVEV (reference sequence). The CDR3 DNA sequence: TGTGCCAGCAGTTTGACTAGTGGCTACGAGCAGTACTTC. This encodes CASSLTSGYEQYF.

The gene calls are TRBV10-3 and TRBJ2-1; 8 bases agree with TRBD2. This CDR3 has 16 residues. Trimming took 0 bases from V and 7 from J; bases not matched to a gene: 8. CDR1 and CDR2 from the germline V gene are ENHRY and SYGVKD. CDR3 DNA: TGTGCCATCAGTGAGTCGATTAGCGGGATTACAAATGAGCAGTTCTTC. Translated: CAISESISGITNEQFF.

CDR3 region: CASSFFAGGTDTQYF. The CDR3 DNA reads TGTGCCAGCAGTTTCTTTGCGGGAGGCACAGATACGCAGTATTTT. The gene calls are TRBV28 and TRBJ2-3, with 7 nucleotides matching TRBD2. With 3 bases clipped from V and 1 base from J, the junction kept 4 bases outside the gene matches. The germline CDR1 and CDR2 sequences are MDHEN and SYDVKM. There are 15 residues in the CDR3.

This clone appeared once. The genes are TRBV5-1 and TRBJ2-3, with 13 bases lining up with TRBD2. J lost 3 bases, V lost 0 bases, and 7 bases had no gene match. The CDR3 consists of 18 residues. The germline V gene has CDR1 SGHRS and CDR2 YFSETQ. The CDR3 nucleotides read TGCGCCAGCAGCTTGGAGGGACTAGCGGGGTTTGGAACAGATACGCAGTATTTT. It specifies CASSLEGLAGFGTDTQYF.

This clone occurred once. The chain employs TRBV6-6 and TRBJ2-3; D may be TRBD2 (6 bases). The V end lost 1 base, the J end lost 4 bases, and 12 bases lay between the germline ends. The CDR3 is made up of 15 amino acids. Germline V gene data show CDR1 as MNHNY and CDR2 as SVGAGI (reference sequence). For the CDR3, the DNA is TGTGCCAGCAGTTACTACGCGGGAAGAGCAGATACGCAGTATTTT. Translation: CASSYYAGRADTQYF.

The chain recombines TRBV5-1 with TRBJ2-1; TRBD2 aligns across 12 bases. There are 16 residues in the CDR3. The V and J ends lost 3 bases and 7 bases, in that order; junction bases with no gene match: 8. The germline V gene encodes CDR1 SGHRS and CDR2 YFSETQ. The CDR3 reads CASSSASGGGWNEQFF. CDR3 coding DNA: TGCGCCAGCAGCTCCGCTAGCGGGGGGGGTTGGAATGAGCAGTTCTTC.

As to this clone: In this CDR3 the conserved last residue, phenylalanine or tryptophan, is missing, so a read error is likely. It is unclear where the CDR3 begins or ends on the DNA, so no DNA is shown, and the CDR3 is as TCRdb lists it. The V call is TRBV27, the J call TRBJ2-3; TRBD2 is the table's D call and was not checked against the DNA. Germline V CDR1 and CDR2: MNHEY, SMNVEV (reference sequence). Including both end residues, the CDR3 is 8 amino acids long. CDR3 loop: CASLSGVK.

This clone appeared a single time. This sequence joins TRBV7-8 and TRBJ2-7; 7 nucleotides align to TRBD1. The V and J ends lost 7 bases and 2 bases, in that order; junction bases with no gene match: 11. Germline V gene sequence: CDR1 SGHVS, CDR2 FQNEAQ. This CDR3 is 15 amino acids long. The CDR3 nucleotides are TGTGCCAGCATCAAAGACAGGGAGTTCACCTACGAGCAGTACTTC. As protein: CASIKDREFTYEQYF.